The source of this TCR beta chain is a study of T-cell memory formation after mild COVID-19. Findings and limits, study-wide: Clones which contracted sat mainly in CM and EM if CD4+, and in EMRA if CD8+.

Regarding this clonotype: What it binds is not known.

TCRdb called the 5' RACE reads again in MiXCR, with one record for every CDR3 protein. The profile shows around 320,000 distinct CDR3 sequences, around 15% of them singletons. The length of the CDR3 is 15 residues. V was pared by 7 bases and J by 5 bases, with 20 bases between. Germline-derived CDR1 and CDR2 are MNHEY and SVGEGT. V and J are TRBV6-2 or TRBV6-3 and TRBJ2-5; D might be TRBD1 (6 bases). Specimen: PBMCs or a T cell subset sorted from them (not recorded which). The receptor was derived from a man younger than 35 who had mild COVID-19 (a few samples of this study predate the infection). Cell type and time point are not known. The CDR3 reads CASIQTDRLGETQYF. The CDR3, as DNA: TGTGCCAGCATCCAAACCGACAGGCTCGGGGAGACCCAGTACTTC.